A single sample gave rise to the 10 T cell receptor beta chains below, sequenced in a study of Graves' ophthalmopathy and Graves' hyperthyroidism. Amplified material comprised TCR beta CDR3 regions derived from RNA transcripts. An initial RT-PCR round employing HTBI primers preceded a second-round multiplex PCR. TCRdb independently ran MiXCR on the multiplex PCR reads; one entry per CDR3 protein. The sample has roughly 410,000 distinct CDR3 sequences, 15% seen once; the top ten hold roughly 7%. The sample consisted of peripheral blood. These receptors all come from a woman younger than 35 with stable Graves' hyperthyroidism.

This clonotype came up many times. The chain recombines TRBV7-4 with TRBJ2-2; TRBD2 matches 7 bases. The CDR3 totals 18 residues. The V segment lost 1 base and the J segment 6 bases; nucleotides outside the gene matches: 14. CDR1 and CDR2 (germline): SGHVT, SQSDAQ. The chain's CDR3 is CASSLVSRWGEGSGELFF. The CDR3 bases are TGTGCCAGCAGCTTAGTAAGTAGGTGGGGGGAGGGATCCGGGGAGCTGTTTTTT.

This clonotype was seen more than once but under ten times. The chain employs TRBV20-1 and TRBJ2-7, with a possible D match to TRBD1 (5 bases). Germline-derived CDR1 and CDR2 are DFQATT and SNEGSKA (reference sequence). The CDR3 runs to 14 residues. The ends were cut back, 4 bases at V and 3 bases at J, with 16 bases in the middle. The CDR3 is CSAILDTINYEQYF. CDR3 nucleotide sequence: TGCAGTGCTATCCTGGACACCATTAACTACGAGCAGTACTTC.

This clonotype was recorded many times. J is TRBJ1-6 and V is TRBV2; TRBD1 agrees at 10 bases. CDR1 SNHLY and CDR2 FYNNEI come from the germline V gene. J gave up 14 bases and V 6 bases, and 7 bases lay outside the gene matches. This CDR3 region has 13 residues. CDR3 nucleotides: TGTGCCAGCAGGGGACAGGGGTTGCCGGCCCTCCACTTT. Its translation: CASRGQGLPALHF. Filled out from reference TRBV2 and TRBJ1-6, the complete variable domain reads EPEVTQTPSHQVTQMGQEVILRCVPISNHLYFYWYRQILGQKVEFLVSFYNNEISEKSEIFDDQFSVERPDGSNFTLKIRSTKLEDSAMYFCASRGQGLPALHFGNGTRLTVT.

The sample holds many counts of this clonotype. The genes are TRBV5-1 and TRBJ1-1, with a weak D call TRBD1 (5 bases). The CDR3 covers 13 residues. Per germline, CDR1 SGHRS and CDR2 YFSETQ. Trimming took 3 bases from V and 6 from J, leaving 12 bases between them. The CDR3 protein is CASSSGTGAEAFF. The DNA of the CDR3 is TGCGCCAGCAGCTCAGGGACCGGGGCTGAAGCTTTCTTT.

The sample holds many counts of this clonotype. The chain recombines TRBV29-1 with TRBJ1-1; possibly TRBD1 for D (6 bases). Germline V gives CDR1 SQVTM, CDR2 ANQGSEA. Trimming shortened V by 6 bases and J by 8 bases, and 10 bases separated the two germline ends. The CDR3 loop spans 10 amino acids. The CDR3 reads CSVFTGEAFF. Here the CDR3 DNA reads TGCAGCGTGTTCACAGGGGAAGCTTTCTTT. Using reference TRBV29-1 and TRBJ1-1 for the parts outside the CDR3, the full variable domain is SAVISQKPSRDICQRGTSLTIQCQVDSQVTMMFWYRQQPGQSLTLIATANQGSEATYESGFVIDKFPISRPNLTFSTLTVSNMSPEDSSIYLCSVFTGEAFFGQGTRLTVV.

About this clonotype: A much bigger clone sits one base away, suggesting this may be a read error. The chain is built from TRBV6-2 or TRBV6-3 and TRBJ1-1; D is unresolved. The V gene's germline CDR1 is MNHEY and CDR2 SVGEGT. This CDR3 is 14 amino acids long. Trimming shortened V by 6 bases and J by 1 base, and 12 bases separated the two germline ends. CDR3 nucleotide sequence: TGTGCCAGCAGAAGGGCGGCAGGGAACACTGAAGCTTTCTTT. Amino acid sequence: CASRRAAGNTEAFF.

Many counts were recorded for this clonotype. The chain recombines TRBV29-1 with TRBJ1-2; D unresolved. Germline CDR1 SQVTM, CDR2 ANQGSEA. The CDR3 spans 15 residues. V shed 0 bases and J shed 8 bases, with 19 bases lying between them. As DNA, the CDR3 is TGCAGCGTTGAAGATCGGAGAGGCTTAGCGGGCGGCTACACCTTC. It translates to CSVEDRRGLAGGYTF.

This clonotype was recorded many times. The genes are TRBV9 and TRBJ1-5, with D perhaps matching TRBD1 (5 bases). Trimming removed 2 bases at V and 8 bases at J, with 17 bases between. Germline V gives CDR1 SGDLS, CDR2 YYNGEE. CDR3 length: 15 residues. The CDR3 is CASSVHGTSGEPQHF. CDR3 DNA: TGTGCCAGCAGCGTCCACGGGACCTCTGGGGAGCCCCAGCATTTT.

V is TRBV11-2 and J is TRBJ2-7; D may be TRBD2 (5 bases). CDR3 length equals 12 residues. Germline values: CDR1 SGHAT, CDR2 FQNNGV. V gave up 5 bases and J gave up 6 bases, with 11 bases separating them. CDR3 in DNA: TGTGCCAGCAGCCCCGACTACCGCGAGCAGTACTTC. Encoded protein: CASSPDYREQYF.

This clonotype was counted many times. This chain uses TRBV5-5 with TRBJ2-7; D is uncertain. Germline CDR1 and CDR2: SGHKS and YYEKEE (reference sequence). Trimming removed 0 bases at V and 2 bases at J, with 15 bases between. The CDR3 loop spans 16 amino acids. The CDR3 sequence is CASSLGGYWSTYEQYF. CDR3 nucleotides: TGTGCCAGCAGCTTGGGGGGTTATTGGTCGACCTACGAGCAGTACTTC.